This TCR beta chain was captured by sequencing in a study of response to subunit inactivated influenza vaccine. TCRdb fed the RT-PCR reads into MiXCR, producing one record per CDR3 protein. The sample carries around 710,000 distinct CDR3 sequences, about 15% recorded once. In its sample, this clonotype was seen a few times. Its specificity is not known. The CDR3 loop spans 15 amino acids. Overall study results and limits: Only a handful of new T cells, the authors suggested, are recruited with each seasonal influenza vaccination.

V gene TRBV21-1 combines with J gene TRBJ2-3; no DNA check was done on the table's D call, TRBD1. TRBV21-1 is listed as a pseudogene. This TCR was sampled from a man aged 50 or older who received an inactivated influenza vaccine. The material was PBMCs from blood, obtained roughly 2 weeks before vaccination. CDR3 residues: CASIEGGPPADTQYF. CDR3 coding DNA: TGTGCCAGCATAGAGGGGGGGCCCCCAGCAGATACGCAGTATTTT.